This TCR beta chain was found in a study of OX40 agonist ivuxolimab in advanced cancers. Whole-study findings and limits: CD4+ T cells averaged fewer expanded clones than CD8+ T cells.

Germline CDR1 and CDR2: SEHNR and FQNEAQ (reference sequence). The CDR3 extends over 15 amino acids. V dropped 5 bases and J dropped 4; count of bases not matched to a gene: 6. About this clone itself: The target antigen is unknown.

Some clones are missing from TCRdb's copy, which holds only in-frame ones; the method was immunoSEQ multiplex PCR. There are more than 50,000 clones in the sample; over 80% occur only once, and 1.8% lies in the top ten. The chain recombines TRBV7-9 with TRBJ2-5, with 11 bases fitting TRBD1. The starting material was CD4+ or CD8+ T cells sorted from blood, obtained in a trial of the OX40 agonist ivuxolimab. The sequence was obtained from an adult with an advanced solid tumor such as melanoma, head and neck, liver or kidney cancer. DNA of the CDR3: TGTGCCAGCAGCCGTGGGACAGGGGGTGGAGAGACCCAGTACTTC. It yields the protein CASSRGTGGGETQYF.